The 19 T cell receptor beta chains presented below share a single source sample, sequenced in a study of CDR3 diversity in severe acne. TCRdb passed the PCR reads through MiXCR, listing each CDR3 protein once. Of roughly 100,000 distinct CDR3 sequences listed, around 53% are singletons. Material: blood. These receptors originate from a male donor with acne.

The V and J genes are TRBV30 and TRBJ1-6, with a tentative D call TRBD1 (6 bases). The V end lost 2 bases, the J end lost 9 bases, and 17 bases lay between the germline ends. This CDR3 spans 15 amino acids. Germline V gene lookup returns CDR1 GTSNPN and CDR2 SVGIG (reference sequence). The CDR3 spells CAWSLMSGEFSPLHF. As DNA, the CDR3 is TGTGCCTGGAGTTTAATGTCAGGGGAGTTTTCACCCCTCCACTTT.

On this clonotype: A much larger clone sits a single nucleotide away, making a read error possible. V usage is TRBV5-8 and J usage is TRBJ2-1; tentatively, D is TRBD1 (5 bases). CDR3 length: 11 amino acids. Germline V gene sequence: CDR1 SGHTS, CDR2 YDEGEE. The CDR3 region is CASSLWGEQSF. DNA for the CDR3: TGCGCCAGCAGCTTGTGGGGCGAGCAGTCCTTC. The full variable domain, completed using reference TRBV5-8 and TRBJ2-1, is EAGVTQSPTHLIKTRGQQATLRCSPISGHTSVYWYQQALGLGLQFLLWYDEGEERNRGNFPPRFSGRQFPNYSSELNVNALELEDSALYLCASSLWGEQSFGPGTRLTVL.

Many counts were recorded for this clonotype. CDR3: CASSPTPGQGALRTPYEQYF. The CDR3 DNA follows: TGTGCCAGCAGCCCTACTCCGGGACAGGGGGCGCTCCGGACCCCGTACGAGCAGTACTTC. The rearrangement uses TRBV7-9 and TRBJ2-7, with 12 nucleotides matching TRBD1. The CDR3 has 20 amino acids. J was trimmed by 4 bases and V by 5 bases; bases with no gene match: 21. Germline V CDR1 and CDR2: SEHNR, FQNEAQ (reference sequence).

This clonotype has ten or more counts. The CDR3 region has the DNA TGTGCCAGCAGCCTTTGGTCGGGACAGGGAACCTACGAGCAGTACTTC. Translation gives CASSLWSGQGTYEQYF. J is TRBJ2-7 and V is TRBV7-9; 9 positions match TRBD1. From germline, CDR1 is SEHNR and CDR2 FQNEAQ (reference sequence). Losses at the gene ends were 5 bases for V and 2 bases for J; bases not matched to a gene: 10. This CDR3 spans 16 amino acids.

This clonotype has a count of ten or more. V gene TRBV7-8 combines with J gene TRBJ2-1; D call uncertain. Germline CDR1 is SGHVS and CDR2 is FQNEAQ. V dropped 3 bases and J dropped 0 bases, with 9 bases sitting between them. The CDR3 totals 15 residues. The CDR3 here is CASSFDLSSYNEQFF. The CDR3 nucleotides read TGTGCCAGCAGCTTTGACCTGAGCTCCTACAATGAGCAGTTCTTC.

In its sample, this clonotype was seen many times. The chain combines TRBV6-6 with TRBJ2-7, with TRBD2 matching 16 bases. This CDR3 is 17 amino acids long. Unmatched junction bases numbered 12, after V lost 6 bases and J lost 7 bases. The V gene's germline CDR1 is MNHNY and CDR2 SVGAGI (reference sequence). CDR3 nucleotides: TGTGCCAGCAGATCGATTTCGGCGGGACTAGCGGGAGGGGAGCAGTACTTC. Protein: CASRSISAGLAGGEQYF.

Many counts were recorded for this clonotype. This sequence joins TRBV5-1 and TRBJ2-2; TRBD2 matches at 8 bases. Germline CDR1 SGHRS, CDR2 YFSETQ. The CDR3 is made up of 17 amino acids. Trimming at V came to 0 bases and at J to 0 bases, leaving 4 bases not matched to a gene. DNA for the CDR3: TGCGCCAGCAGCTTGGGCAGCGGGGGCCCGAACACCGGGGAGCTGTTTTTT. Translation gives CASSLGSGGPNTGELFF.

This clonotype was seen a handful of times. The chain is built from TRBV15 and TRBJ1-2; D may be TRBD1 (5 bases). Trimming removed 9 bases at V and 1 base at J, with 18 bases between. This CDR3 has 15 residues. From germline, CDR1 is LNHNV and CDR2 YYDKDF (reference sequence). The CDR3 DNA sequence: TGTGCCACTACTGAGGGAGGGGCACTTAACTATGGCTACACCTTC. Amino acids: CATTEGGALNYGYTF.

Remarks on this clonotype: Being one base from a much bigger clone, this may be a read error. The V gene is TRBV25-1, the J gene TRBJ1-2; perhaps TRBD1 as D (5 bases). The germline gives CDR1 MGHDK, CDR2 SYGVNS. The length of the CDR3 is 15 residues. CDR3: CACSEWGIANYGYTF. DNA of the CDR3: TGTGCCTGCAGCGAATGGGGCATCGCTAACTATGGCTACACCTTC.

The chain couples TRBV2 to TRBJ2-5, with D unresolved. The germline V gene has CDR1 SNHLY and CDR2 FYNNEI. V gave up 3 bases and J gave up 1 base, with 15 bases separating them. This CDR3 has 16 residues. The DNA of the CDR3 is TGTGCCAGCAGTGAGGCCCTTCTGCCGCGCCAAGAGACCCAGTACTTC. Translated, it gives CASSEALLPRQETQYF.

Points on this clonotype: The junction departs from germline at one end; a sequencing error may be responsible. Here the CDR3 reads CASATGAQETRYF. The CDR3 coding sequence is TGTGCCAGCGCTACGGGGGCCCAAGAGACCCGGTACTTC. The chain is built from TRBV19 and TRBJ2-5; D may be TRBD1 or TRBD2 (6 bases each). Germline V gene sequence: CDR1 LNHDA, CDR2 SQIVND (reference sequence). The CDR3 consists of 13 residues.

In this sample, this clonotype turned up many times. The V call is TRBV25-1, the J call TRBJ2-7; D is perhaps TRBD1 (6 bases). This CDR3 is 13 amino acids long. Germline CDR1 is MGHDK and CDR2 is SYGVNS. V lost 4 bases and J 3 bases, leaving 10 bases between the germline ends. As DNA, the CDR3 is TGTGCCAGCAGTGGGCCGGACAGCTACGAGCAGTACTTC. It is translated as CASSGPDSYEQYF.

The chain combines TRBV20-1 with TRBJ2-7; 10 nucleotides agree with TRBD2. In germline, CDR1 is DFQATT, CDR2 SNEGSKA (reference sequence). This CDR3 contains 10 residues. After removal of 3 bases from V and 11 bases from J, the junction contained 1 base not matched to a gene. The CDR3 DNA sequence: TGCAGTGCTAGGAGCGGGAGGGAGTACTTC. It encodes CSARSGREYF.

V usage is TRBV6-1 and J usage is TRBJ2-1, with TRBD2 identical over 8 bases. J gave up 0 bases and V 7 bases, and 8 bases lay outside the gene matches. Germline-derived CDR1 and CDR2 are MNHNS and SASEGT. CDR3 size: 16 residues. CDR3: CASIITGGDSYNEQFF. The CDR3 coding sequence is TGTGCCAGCATCATTACGGGGGGGGACTCCTACAATGAGCAGTTCTTC.

CDR3 in DNA: TGTGCCAGCAGCCTGACCGGGACACATACGCAGTATTTT. As protein: CASSLTGTHTQYF. The rearrangement links TRBV5-4 to TRBJ2-3; D perhaps matches TRBD1 (6 bases). This CDR3 has 13 amino acids. Deletions cut 4 bases from V and 7 bases from J, with 13 bases between. The germline V gene has CDR1 SGHNT and CDR2 YYREEE (reference sequence).

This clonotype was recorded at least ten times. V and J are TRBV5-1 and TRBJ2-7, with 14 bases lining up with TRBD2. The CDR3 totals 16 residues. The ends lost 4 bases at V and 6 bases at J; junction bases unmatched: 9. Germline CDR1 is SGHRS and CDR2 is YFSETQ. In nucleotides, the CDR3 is TGCGCCAGCAGCAGGACTAGCGGGAGGCCTCCTGGCGAGCAGTACTTC. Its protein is CASSRTSGRPPGEQYF.

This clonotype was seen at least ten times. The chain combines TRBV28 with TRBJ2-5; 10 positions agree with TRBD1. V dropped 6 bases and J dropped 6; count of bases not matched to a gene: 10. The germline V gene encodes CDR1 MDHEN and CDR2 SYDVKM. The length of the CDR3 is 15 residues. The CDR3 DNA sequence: TGTGCCAGCAGGCCCGGGACAGGGGCCTTCCAGACCCAGTACTTC. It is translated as CASRPGTGAFQTQYF.

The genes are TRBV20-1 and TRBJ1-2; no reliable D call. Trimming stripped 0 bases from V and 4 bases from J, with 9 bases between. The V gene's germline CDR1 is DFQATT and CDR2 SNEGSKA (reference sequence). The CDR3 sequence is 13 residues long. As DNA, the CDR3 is TGCAGTGCTAGAGATGTACAGACCTATGGCTACACCTTC. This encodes CSARDVQTYGYTF.

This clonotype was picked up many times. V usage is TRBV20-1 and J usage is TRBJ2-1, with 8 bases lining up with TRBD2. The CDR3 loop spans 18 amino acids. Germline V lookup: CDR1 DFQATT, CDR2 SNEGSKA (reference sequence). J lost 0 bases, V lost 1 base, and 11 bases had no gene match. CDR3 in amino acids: CSARVTSGLSFSYNEQFF. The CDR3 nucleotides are TGCAGTGCTAGAGTAACTAGCGGACTTAGTTTCTCCTACAATGAGCAGTTCTTC.